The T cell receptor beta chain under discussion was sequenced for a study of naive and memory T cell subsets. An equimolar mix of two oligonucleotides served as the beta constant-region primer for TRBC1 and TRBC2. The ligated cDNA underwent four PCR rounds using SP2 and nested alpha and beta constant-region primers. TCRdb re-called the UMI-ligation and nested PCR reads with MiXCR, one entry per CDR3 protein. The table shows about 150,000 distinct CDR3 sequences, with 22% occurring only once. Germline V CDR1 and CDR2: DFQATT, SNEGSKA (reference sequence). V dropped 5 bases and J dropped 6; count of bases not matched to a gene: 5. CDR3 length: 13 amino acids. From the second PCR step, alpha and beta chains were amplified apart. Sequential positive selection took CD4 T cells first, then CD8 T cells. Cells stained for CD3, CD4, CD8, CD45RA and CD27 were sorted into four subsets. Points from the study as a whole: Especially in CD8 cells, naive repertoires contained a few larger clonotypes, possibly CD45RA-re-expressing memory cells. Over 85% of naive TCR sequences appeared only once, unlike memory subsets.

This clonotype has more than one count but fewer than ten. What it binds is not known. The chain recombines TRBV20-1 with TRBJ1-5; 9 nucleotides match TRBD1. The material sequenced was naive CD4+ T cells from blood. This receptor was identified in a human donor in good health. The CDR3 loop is CSAPQGAGQPQHF. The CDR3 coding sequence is TGCAGTGCTCCACAGGGGGCAGGTCAGCCCCAGCATTTT.